This record concerns one T cell receptor beta chain sequence. The source of the sample is a study of blood T cell repertoires in COVID-19. Germline values: CDR1 SGHRS, CDR2 YFSETQ. The V gene end was trimmed by 2 bases and the J gene end by 5 bases; junction bases not matched to a gene: 5. CDR3 length equals 14 residues. Original processing methods: Scientists estimated how many nucleated cells there were by amplifying reference gene primers. Libraries were prepared by immunoSEQ multiplex PCR; TCRdb keeps only in-frame clonotypes and omits some of them. D and trimming come from the DNA, and the V and J calls and clone size come from that table. This table has around 190,000 clones, roughly 82% appearing once.

The chain employs TRBV5-1 and TRBJ2-5, with 8 bases aligning to TRBD2. Source material: peripheral blood. The sequence was obtained from a human donor in a cohort sampled during active COVID-19. CDR3 region: CASSLSGGRETQYF. The DNA of the CDR3 is TGCGCCAGCAGCTTAAGCGGGGGACGGGAGACCCAGTACTTC.